The sequence of this T cell receptor (beta chain) was determined in a study of cytomegalovirus exposure and HLA in healthy donors. Study-wide context: In a previous analysis, approximately 110 million unique TCR beta sequences were found from 150 million to 200 million T cells.

V lost 4 bases, J lost 3 bases, and 7 bases stayed unmatched. The CDR3 consists of 15 residues. Germline CDR1 reads MGHDK; CDR2 reads SYGVNS. PCR used 60 Vbeta primers and 13 Jbeta primers. Assay: immunoSEQ multiplex PCR; the TCRdb copy retains only in-frame clones and omits some. The table includes fewer than 130,000 clones, 75% to 80% detected once. V is TRBV25-1 and J is TRBJ2-3; 7 nucleotides line up with TRBD1. Specimen: PBMCs. The TCR sequence derives from a woman aged 30 to 39 in good health and CMV-seronegative. The CDR3 region has the DNA TGTGCCAGCAGTGCACAGGGGCTGGGGACAGATACGCAGTATTTT. Protein sequence: CASSAQGLGTDTQYF.